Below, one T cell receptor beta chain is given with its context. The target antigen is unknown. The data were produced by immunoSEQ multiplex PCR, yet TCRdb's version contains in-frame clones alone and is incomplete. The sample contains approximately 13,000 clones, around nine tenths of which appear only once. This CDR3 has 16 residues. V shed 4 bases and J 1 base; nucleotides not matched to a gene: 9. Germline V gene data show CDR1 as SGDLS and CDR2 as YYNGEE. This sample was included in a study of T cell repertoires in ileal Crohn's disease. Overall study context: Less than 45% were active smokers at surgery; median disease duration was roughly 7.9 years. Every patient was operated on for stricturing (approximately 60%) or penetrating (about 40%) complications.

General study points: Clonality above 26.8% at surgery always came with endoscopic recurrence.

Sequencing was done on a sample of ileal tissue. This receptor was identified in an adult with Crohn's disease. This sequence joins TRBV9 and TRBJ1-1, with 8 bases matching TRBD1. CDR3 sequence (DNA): TGTGCCAGCAGCCCCGATCTGGGGACAGGGAACACTGAAGCTTTCTTT. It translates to CASSPDLGTGNTEAFF.